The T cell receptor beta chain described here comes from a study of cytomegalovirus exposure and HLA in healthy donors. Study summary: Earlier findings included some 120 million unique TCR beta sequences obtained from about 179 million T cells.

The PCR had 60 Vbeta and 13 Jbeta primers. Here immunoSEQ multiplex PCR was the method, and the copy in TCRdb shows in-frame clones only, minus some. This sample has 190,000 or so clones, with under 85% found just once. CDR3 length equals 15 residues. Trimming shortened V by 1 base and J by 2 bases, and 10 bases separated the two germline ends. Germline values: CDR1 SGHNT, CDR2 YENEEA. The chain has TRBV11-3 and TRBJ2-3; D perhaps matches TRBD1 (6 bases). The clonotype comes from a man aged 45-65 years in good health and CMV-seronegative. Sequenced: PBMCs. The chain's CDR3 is CASSLAGHLTDTQYF. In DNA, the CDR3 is TGTGCCAGCAGCTTAGCGGGACACCTCACAGATACGCAGTATTTT.